What follows is one T cell receptor (beta chain) and its context. Its cognate antigen is unknown. This sample is drawn from a study of cytomegalovirus exposure and HLA in healthy donors. Background on the study: A later analysis reported the same platform for the roughly 120 validation repertoires and the approximately 670 first-cohort repertoires.

Study-wide results and limits: Cytomegalovirus association was listed for about 180 TCR beta chains.

Germline CDR1 reads LNHDA; CDR2 reads SQIVND (reference sequence). The CDR3 length is 16 residues. V was trimmed by 10 bases and J by 4 bases, leaving 25 bases between them. Method: immunoSEQ multiplex PCR; TCRdb's copy keeps in-frame clones and lacks some. The data show 30,000 to 40,000 clones, roughly 93% seen once. The V and J genes are TRBV19 and TRBJ1-1; D not certain. The TCR originated in a man younger than 30 in good health and CMV-seronegative. Sequenced: PBMCs. CDR3 region: CATEGRAAKMSTEAFF. The CDR3 bases are TGTGCCACCGAGGGTCGGGCCGCCAAGATGAGCACTGAAGCTTTCTTT. Full variable domain (remainder filled in from reference TRBV19 and TRBJ1-1): DGGITQSPKYLFRKEGQNVTLSCEQNLNHDAMYWYRQDPGQGLRLIYYSQIVNDFQKGDIAEGYSVSREKKESFPLTVTSAQKNPTAFYLCATEGRAAKMSTEAFFGQGTRLTVV.